The rows below give T cell receptor beta chains drawn from one sample of a study of cytomegalovirus exposure and HLA in healthy donors. Sequenced by immunoSEQ multiplex PCR; TCRdb stores in-frame clones only, minus some. The table includes roughly 200,000 clones, roughly 85% detected once. The sequencing input was PBMCs. Source of these receptors: a woman in her 30s in good health and CMV-seropositive. The CDR3 runs from the conserved cysteine through the conserved F or W. A D gene is named only where the DNA matches it firmly. Clone size is shown for a subset of rows, as once, few, many or a class of expanded clone.

d_call j_call v_call clone_size cdr3_aa cdr3_nt
- TRBJ1-2 TRBV30 - CAWGGNYGYTF TGTGCCTGGGGGGGGAACTATGGCTACACCTTC
- TRBJ1-2 TRBV9 - CASSTGGYGYTF TGTGCCAGCAGCACCGGGGGCTATGGCTACACCTTC
TRBD1 TRBJ1-2 TRBV7-2 - CASRKGQGAHYGYTF TGTGCCAGCAGAAAAGGACAGGGGGCGCACTATGGCTACACCTTC
TRBD2 TRBJ2-7 TRBV7-8 - CASTPGLAYEQYF TGTGCCAGCACTCCGGGACTAGCCTACGAGCAGTACTTC
- TRBJ2-1 TRBV5-4 - CASSLAVYNEQFF TGTGCCAGCAGCTTGGCGGTTTACAATGAGCAGTTCTTC
- TRBJ1-1 TRBV4-2 - CASRQPGDTEAFF TGTGCCAGCAGACAACCGGGGGACACTGAAGCTTTCTTT
TRBD1 TRBJ1-2 TRBV7-2 - CASSSLTGGVYGYTF TGTGCCAGCAGCTCCCTGACAGGGGGCGTCTATGGCTACACCTTC
- TRBJ1-2 TRBV7-8 - CASSLILGRPRGYTF TGTGCCAGCAGCTTAATTTTGGGCAGGCCCCGGGGCTACACCTTC
TRBD2 TRBJ2-1 TRBV30 - CAYLPGLAGGSYNEQFF TGTGCCTACCTTCCGGGACTAGCGGGAGGTAGCTACAATGAGCAGTTCTTC
TRBD1 TRBJ2-6 TRBV9 once CASSVDGQGATGANVLTF TGTGCCAGCAGCGTAGACGGACAGGGGGCGACTGGGGCCAACGTCCTGACTTTC
- TRBJ1-4 TRBV2 few CASSEGTMRDNEKLFF TGTGCCAGCTCGGAAGGGACAATGAGGGACAATGAAAAACTGTTTTTT
TRBD2 TRBJ2-1 TRBV9 - CASSGGYRASGGPEPTYNEQFF TGTGCCAGCAGCGGGGGGTATCGGGCTAGCGGGGGGCCGGAACCTACCTACAATGAGCAGTTCTTC
- TRBJ2-7 TRBV30 - CAWSVLYYEQYF TGTGCCTGGAGTGTATTGTACTACGAGCAGTACTTC
TRBD1 TRBJ2-7 TRBV6-1 - CASSAQSGQGPWLEQYF TGTGCCAGCAGTGCTCAGTCGGGACAGGGGCCGTGGCTCGAGCAGTACTTC
- TRBJ2-6 TRBV4-3 - CASSQDREISGANVLTF TGCGCCAGCAGCCAAGATCGGGAGATCTCTGGGGCCAACGTCCTGACTTTC
- TRBJ2-7 TRBV29-1 - CSVTGTSSSYEQYF TGCAGCGTCACCGGGACAAGTAGCTCCTACGAGCAGTACTTC
TRBD2 TRBJ2-1 TRBV11-2 - CASVLAGGPNEQFF TGTGCCAGCGTCCTTGCGGGAGGGCCGAATGAGCAGTTCTTC
- TRBJ2-7 TRBV5-6 - CASSLAGAIREQYF TGTGCCAGCAGCTTAGCAGGGGCGATTAGGGAGCAGTACTTC
- TRBJ2-7 TRBV15 - CATSRDRAGPEQYF TGTGCCACCAGCAGAGATCGGGCAGGGCCCGAGCAGTACTTC
- TRBJ1-1 TRBV7-9 - CASRERVATEAFF TGTGCCAGCAGGGAGAGGGTGGCCACTGAAGCTTTCTTT
TRBD1 TRBJ2-1 TRBV19 - CASSEGQAGRGEQFF TGTGCCAGTAGTGAAGGACAGGCTGGACGGGGTGAGCAGTTCTTC
TRBD1 TRBJ1-5 TRBV19 - CASSTTGGNQPQHF TGTGCCAGTAGTACCACAGGGGGCAATCAGCCCCAGCATTTT
TRBD1 TRBJ1-1 TRBV6-1 - CASREHSNSQGMNTEAFF TGTGCCAGCAGAGAACATTCTAATTCACAGGGGATGAACACTGAAGCTTTCTTT
- TRBJ1-1 TRBV11-2 - CASSLPAGVEAFF TGTGCCAGCAGTTTACCCGCGGGGGTTGAAGCTTTCTTT
TRBD2 TRBJ2-5 TRBV7-7 - CASSLGLAGTQETQYF TGTGCCAGCAGCTTAGGGCTAGCGGGGACCCAAGAGACCCAGTACTTC
- TRBJ1-2 TRBV5-6 - CASSSTGGAITGYTF TGTGCCAGCAGCTCAACGGGGGGGGCTATCACTGGCTACACCTTC
- TRBJ2-3 TRBV4-3 - CASSQSYRADTQYF TGCGCCAGCAGCCAATCTTACAGAGCAGATACGCAGTATTTT
TRBD1 TRBJ1-5 TRBV27 - CASRQGYQPQHF TGTGCCAGCAGACAGGGGTATCAGCCCCAGCATTTT
TRBD2 TRBJ2-7 TRBV25-1 - CASRPSGTRFNEQYF TGTGCCAGCAGGCCCTCCGGGACTAGGTTTAACGAGCAGTACTTC
- TRBJ1-2 TRBV18 few CASSLADSYGYTF TGTGCCAGCTCACTCGCAGACTCCTATGGCTACACCTTC
TRBD2 TRBJ2-1 TRBV10-1 once CASNRKSPPGGEPYNEQFF TGCGCCAGCAACCGAAAAAGTCCCCCGGGGGGGGAACCCTACAATGAGCAGTTCTTC
TRBD2 TRBJ2-1 TRBV5-4 - CASKFTGGSYNEQFF TGTGCCAGCAAGTTCACGGGGGGCTCCTACAATGAGCAGTTCTTC
- TRBJ1-2 TRBV7-9 - CASSSKDSGFYGYTF TGTGCCAGCAGCTCCAAGGATTCGGGGTTCTATGGCTACACCTTC
TRBD1 TRBJ1-1 TRBV4-1 - CASSQGYRGRDLVNTEAFF TGCGCCAGCAGCCAAGGTTATAGGGGGCGAGATTTGGTGAACACTGAAGCTTTCTTT
- TRBJ1-1 TRBV4-3 - CASSQGADRKPTEAFF TGCGCCAGCAGCCAAGGGGCGGACAGAAAACCAACTGAAGCTTTCTTT
TRBD1 TRBJ2-2 TRBV4-1 - CASSPYGQGDTGELFF TGCGCCAGCAGCCCTTACGGACAGGGAGACACCGGGGAGCTGTTTTTT
TRBD1 TRBJ1-2 TRBV10-1 few CASSEGTDYGYTF TGCGCCAGCAGTGAGGGGACAGACTATGGCTACACCTTC